The source of this T cell receptor beta chain is a study of tumor-infiltrating lymphocytes in primary liver carcinoma. The wider study: Each sample had roughly 3.5 to 8 million productive TCRbeta reads regardless of tissue type.

The germline CDR1 and CDR2 sequences are SGHAT and FQNNGV. The CDR3 extends over 15 amino acids. Making TCR beta cDNA involved around 520 ng total RNA and a constant-region primer. Three-round nested multiplex PCR performed with slightly modified ARM-PCR produced the TCR beta libraries. Amplification in the first two PCR rounds was performed using TRBV1-TRBV30 forward primers and a C-beta reverse primer for around 9 cycles each. MiXCR was run by TCRdb on the multiplex PCR reads, yielding one entry per CDR3 protein. This table has fewer than 250,000 distinct CDR3 sequences, approximately 64% appearing once. Researchers drew blood RNA from unsorted whole blood and extracted germline DNA as well. With regard to this clonotype: Its specificity is unknown. One end of the junction is discordant with germline, which a read error may explain.

Findings of the study overall: The 250 largest clones made up significantly more of tumor than blood repertoires (p = 0.039).

The chain recombines TRBV11-2 with TRBJ2-1; D perhaps matches TRBD2 (5 bases). The sequencing sample was made of peripheral blood. This TCR was sampled from an older woman with primary liver carcinoma and hepatitis B virus infection. The CDR3 nucleotides read TGTGTCAGCAGCCTTAGGCCAGCGGAGTCGGGTGAGCAGTTTTTC. As protein: CVSSLRPAESGEQFF.